These T cell receptor beta chains were read from a single sample in a study of CD8 T cells in ankylosing spondylitis. TCRdb itself ran the 5' RACE reads through MiXCR, one entry per CDR3 protein. Of around 540,000 distinct CDR3 sequences listed, roughly 12% are singletons. The sample was blood, either unsorted or a sorted T cell fraction (not recorded which). The receptors derive from a male donor with ankylosing spondylitis. Both conserved end residues are part of each CDR3. The order of the fields is clone size, V gene, D gene, CDR3 length, J gene, CDR3 protein, CDR3 DNA. A D gene is named only where the DNA matches it firmly. Clone sizes are given selectively: once, few, many, or a class where the clone is expanded.

>.|TRBV20-1|.|16|TRBJ2-1
CSAPHVNRGTYNEQFF
TGCAGTGCTCCTCACGTGAACCGCGGAACCTACAATGAGCAGTTCTTC
>.|TRBV6-6|.|11|TRBJ2-1
CAVRRGNEQFF
TGTGCCGTCAGGAGAGGCAATGAGCAGTTCTTC
>.|TRBV29-1|.|14|TRBJ1-1
CSAWTAVSNTEAFF
TGCAGCGCCTGGACAGCCGTGTCAAACACTGAAGCTTTCTTT
>.|TRBV5-1|.|16|TRBJ1-1
CASSLAEGLSGTEAFF
TGCGCCAGCAGCTTGGCCGAGGGGCTCTCGGGCACTGAAGCTTTCTTT
>.|TRBV20-1|TRBD2|16|TRBJ2-4
CSARDLGGRGQNIQYF
TGCAGTGCTAGAGATCTTGGCGGGAGGGGTCAAAACATTCAGTACTTC
>few|TRBV20-1|TRBD2|15|TRBJ2-5
CSAGGLAGWEETQYF
TGCAGTGCGGGAGGACTAGCGGGATGGGAAGAGACCCAGTACTTC
>.|TRBV6-1|.|16|TRBJ1-4
CASSPPGGIRDEKLFF
TGTGCCAGCAGCCCCCCGGGGGGGATAAGAGATGAAAAACTGTTTTTT
>many|TRBV5-1|TRBD2|16|TRBJ2-3
CASSLALAVSTDTQYF
TGCGCCAGCAGCTTGGCCCTAGCGGTCAGCACAGATACGCAGTATTTT
>.|TRBV7-9|TRBD1|17|TRBJ2-1
CASSQAWDRWTYNEQFF
TGTGCCAGCAGCCAAGCATGGGACAGGTGGACCTACAATGAGCAGTTCTTC
>few|TRBV3-1|.|14|TRBJ2-5
CASKVGQLQETQYF
TGTGCCAGCAAGGTTGGACAGCTCCAAGAGACCCAGTACTTC
>many|TRBV14|.|14|TRBJ1-3
CASSQGDSGNTIYF
TGTGCCAGCAGCCAAGGTGACTCTGGAAACACCATATATTTT
>.|TRBV5-6|TRBD2|17|TRBJ2-3
CASSSALSGGIADTQYF
TGTGCCAGCAGCTCCGCCCTTAGCGGGGGAATAGCAGATACGCAGTATTTT
>.|TRBV24-1|.|11|TRBJ2-5
CATSEQETQYF
TGTGCCACCAGTGAGCAAGAGACCCAGTACTTC
>few|TRBV15|TRBD1|15|TRBJ2-7
CATSRGTGASYEQYF
TGTGCCACCAGCAGGGGGACAGGGGCTTCCTACGAGCAGTACTTC
>few|TRBV5-1|TRBD1|15|TRBJ1-1
CASSNTTGSATEAFF
TGCGCCAGCAGCAATACGACAGGGAGCGCCACTGAAGCTTTCTTT
>.|TRBV20-1|.|12|TRBJ1-1
CSARQGTTVAFF
TGCAGTGCTAGACAGGGAACTACCGTGGCTTTCTTT
>.|TRBV3-1|TRBD1|15|TRBJ1-1
CASRERWTGNTEAFF
TGTGCCAGCAGGGAAAGGTGGACAGGGAACACTGAAGCTTTCTTT
>few|TRBV24-1|TRBD2|18|TRBJ2-5
CATSDTRTSGSGKETQYF
TGTGCCACCAGTGACACCCGGACTAGCGGGAGCGGGAAAGAGACCCAGTACTTC
>.|TRBV5-1|.|17|TRBJ2-7
CASSPHRRQDLSYEQYF
TGCGCCAGCAGCCCGCACCGCCGACAGGATCTCTCCTACGAGCAGTACTTC
>few|TRBV30|.|16|TRBJ1-3
CAWRPRQDQTGNTIYF
TGTGCCTGGAGACCCCGACAGGACCAGACTGGAAACACCATATATTTT
>many|TRBV24-1|.|17|TRBJ1-5
CATSDTQGSSSNQPQHF
TGTGCCACCAGTGACACTCAGGGGTCCTCTAGCAATCAGCCCCAGCATTTT
>.|TRBV14|.|13|TRBJ2-7
CASSQLSSYEQYF
TGTGCCAGCAGCCAACTAAGCTCCTACGAGCAGTACTTC
>few|TRBV27|.|14|TRBJ1-6
CASSLSGWESPLHF
TGTGCCAGCAGTTTATCTGGATGGGAGTCACCCCTCCACTTT
>few|TRBV20-1|.|15|TRBJ2-6
CSAREGFSGANVLTF
TGCAGTGCTAGAGAGGGATTCTCTGGGGCCAACGTCCTGACTTTC
>.|TRBV20-1|.|13|TRBJ1-4
CSASWGRNEKLFF
TGCAGTGCTAGTTGGGGGCGTAATGAAAAACTGTTTTTT
>.|TRBV7-9|.|13|TRBJ2-5
CASGGGGRGTQYF
TGTGCCAGCGGAGGGGGAGGAAGAGGGACCCAGTACTTC
>.|TRBV7-9|.|16|TRBJ2-3
CASSEPERVGSDTQYF
TGTGCCAGCAGCGAACCGGAGAGGGTAGGGTCAGATACGCAGTATTTT
>few|TRBV6-1|.|14|TRBJ1-3
CASNTESSGNTIYF
TGTGCCAGCAACACGGAGAGCTCTGGAAACACCATATATTTT
>.|TRBV12-3/TRBV12-4|.|14|TRBJ2-5
CASNFDGLRETQYF
TGTGCCAGCAACTTTGATGGACTTAGGGAGACCCAGTACTTC
>many|TRBV7-9|.|11|TRBJ2-1
CASSPRGEQFF
TGTGCCAGCAGCCCCAGGGGAGAGCAGTTCTTC
>few|TRBV27|.|14|TRBJ2-6
CASSLEAGRNVLTF
TGTGCCAGCAGTTTAGAGGCGGGGCGAAACGTCCTGACTTTC
>.|TRBV20-1|.|19|TRBJ2-3
CSARDSLPMASAFTDTQYF
TGCAGTGCTAGAGATTCCCTTCCCATGGCTAGCGCCTTCACAGATACGCAGTATTTT
>.|TRBV7-8|.|15|TRBJ2-3
CASSLDWDNTDTQYF
TGTGCCAGCAGCTTAGATTGGGACAACACAGATACGCAGTATTTT
>many|TRBV24-1|.|15|TRBJ2-2
CATSDLLGSTGELFF
TGTGCCACCAGTGATTTGCTAGGGAGCACCGGGGAGCTGTTTTTT
>few|TRBV5-4|.|15|TRBJ1-1
CASSLKADLNTEAFF
TGTGCCAGCAGCTTGAAAGCAGACCTGAACACTGAAGCTTTCTTT
>many|TRBV11-2|.|13|TRBJ2-1
CASSLAGSSEQFF
TGTGCCAGCAGCTTAGCCGGGAGTAGTGAGCAGTTCTTC
>few|TRBV27|.|15|TRBJ2-7
CASSFTGYRTYEQYF
TGTGCCAGCAGTTTTACAGGGTACCGAACCTACGAGCAGTACTTC
>few|TRBV5-1|.|13|TRBJ1-1
CASSYDGTNEAFF
TGCGCCAGCAGCTATGACGGGACGAATGAAGCTTTCTTT
>.|TRBV10-3|.|12|TRBJ2-5
CATRSGQETQYF
TGTGCCACTCGTAGTGGGCAAGAGACCCAGTACTTC
>.|TRBV29-1|.|13|TRBJ1-1
CSAETAMNTEAFF
TGCAGCGCCGAGACAGCCATGAACACTGAAGCTTTCTTT
>few|TRBV2|.|15|TRBJ2-3
CASSEALLSTDTQYF
TGTGCCAGCAGTGAAGCGCTTCTCTCCACAGATACGCAGTATTTT
>.|TRBV27|TRBD1|16|TRBJ1-6
CASSLGTGVGNSPLHF
TGTGCCAGCAGTTTAGGGACAGGGGTAGGGAATTCACCCCTCCACTTT
>.|TRBV19|.|13|TRBJ2-2
CASGSGSTGELFF
TGTGCCAGCGGGTCGGGTTCGACCGGGGAGCTGTTTTTT
>.|TRBV11-3|.|14|TRBJ2-5
CASSLVGGKETQYF
TGTGCCAGCAGCTTAGTTGGCGGGAAAGAGACCCAGTACTTC
>.|TRBV5-1|.|14|TRBJ1-1
CASSLTDPNTEAFF
TGCGCCAGCAGCTTGACAGACCCGAACACTGAAGCTTTCTTT
>many|TRBV29-1|.|11|TRBJ1-2
CSVDEEASYTF
TGCAGCGTTGATGAGGAGGCTAGCTACACCTTC
>few|TRBV7-2|TRBD1|13|TRBJ1-1
CASSLQGDSEAFF
TGTGCCAGCAGCCTACAGGGGGATAGTGAAGCTTTCTTT
>.|TRBV7-9|.|12|TRBJ1-1
CASSPQRGEAFF
TGTGCCAGCAGCCCCCAGCGGGGTGAAGCTTTCTTT
>many|TRBV5-1|.|14|TRBJ1-1
CASTYRAGNTEAFF
TGCGCCAGCACATACAGGGCGGGGAACACTGAAGCTTTCTTT
>few|TRBV20-1|.|15|TRBJ1-5
CSARAPGNSNQPQHF
TGCAGTGCTAGAGCCCCAGGGAATAGCAATCAGCCCCAGCATTTT
>.|TRBV5-1|TRBD1|16|TRBJ1-2
CASSLVPQTGDYGYTF
TGCGCCAGCAGCCTGGTGCCACAGACAGGGGACTATGGCTACACCTTC
>.|TRBV20-1|TRBD1|12|TRBJ1-1
CSAETGDTEAFF
TGCAGTGCGGAAACAGGGGACACTGAAGCTTTCTTT
>few|TRBV6-2/TRBV6-3|TRBD2|15|TRBJ2-5
CASSYLAGGQETQYF
TGTGCCAGCAGTTATCTAGCGGGTGGGCAAGAGACCCAGTACTTC
>few|TRBV11-3|.|14|TRBJ2-3
CASSPGLSRDTQYF
TGTGCCAGCAGCCCCGGGCTTTCCAGGGATACGCAGTATTTT